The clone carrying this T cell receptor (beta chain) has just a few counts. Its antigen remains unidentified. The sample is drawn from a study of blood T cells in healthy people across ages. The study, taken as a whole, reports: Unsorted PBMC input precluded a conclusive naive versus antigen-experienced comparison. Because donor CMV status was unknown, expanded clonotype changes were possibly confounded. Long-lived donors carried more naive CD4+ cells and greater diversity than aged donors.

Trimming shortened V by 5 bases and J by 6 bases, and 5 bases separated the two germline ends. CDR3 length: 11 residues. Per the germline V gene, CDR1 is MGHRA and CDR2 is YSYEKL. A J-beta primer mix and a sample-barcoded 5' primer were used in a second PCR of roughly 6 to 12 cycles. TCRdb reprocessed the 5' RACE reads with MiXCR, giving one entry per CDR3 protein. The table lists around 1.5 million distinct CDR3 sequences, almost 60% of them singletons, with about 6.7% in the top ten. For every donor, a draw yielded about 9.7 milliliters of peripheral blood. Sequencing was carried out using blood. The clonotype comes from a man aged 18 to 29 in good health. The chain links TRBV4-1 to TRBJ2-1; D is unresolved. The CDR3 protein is CASSIRNEQFF. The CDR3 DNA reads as TGCGCCAGCAGCATTCGCAATGAGCAGTTCTTC.